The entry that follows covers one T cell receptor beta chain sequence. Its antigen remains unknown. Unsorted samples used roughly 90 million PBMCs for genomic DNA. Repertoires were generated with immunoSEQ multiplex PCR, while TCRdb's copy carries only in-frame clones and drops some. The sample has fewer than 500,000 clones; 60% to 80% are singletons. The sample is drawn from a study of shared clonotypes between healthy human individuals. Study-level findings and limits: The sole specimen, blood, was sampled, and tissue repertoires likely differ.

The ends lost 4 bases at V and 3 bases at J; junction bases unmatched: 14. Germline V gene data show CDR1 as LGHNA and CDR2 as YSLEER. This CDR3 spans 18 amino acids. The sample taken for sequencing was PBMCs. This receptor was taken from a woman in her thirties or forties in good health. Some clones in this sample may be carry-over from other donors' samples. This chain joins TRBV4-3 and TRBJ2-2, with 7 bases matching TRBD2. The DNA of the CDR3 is TGCGCCAGCAGCCCCCCCCCGGGGCGGGAGTGGGACACCGGGGAGCTGTTTTTT. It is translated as CASSPPPGREWDTGELFF.